This TCR beta chain was profiled in a study of blood T cell repertoires in COVID-19. V dropped 3 bases and J dropped 3 bases, with 3 bases sitting between them. CDR3 size: 11 residues. CDR1 and CDR2 from the germline V gene are SGHAT and FQNNGV. Method: immunoSEQ multiplex PCR; TCRdb's copy keeps in-frame clones and lacks some. This sample yields 250,000 to 400,000 clones, of which roughly nine tenths are seen a single time; roughly 2.6% belongs to the top ten. Sequences were obtained from PBMCs or T cells enriched from blood (not recorded which). The V call is TRBV11-2, the J call TRBJ2-7; no reliable D call. The clonotype comes from a man aged 55 to 70 who had recovered from COVID-19. The CDR3 protein is CASSFHYEQYF. CDR3 bases: TGTGCCAGCAGCTTTCACTACGAGCAGTACTTC.